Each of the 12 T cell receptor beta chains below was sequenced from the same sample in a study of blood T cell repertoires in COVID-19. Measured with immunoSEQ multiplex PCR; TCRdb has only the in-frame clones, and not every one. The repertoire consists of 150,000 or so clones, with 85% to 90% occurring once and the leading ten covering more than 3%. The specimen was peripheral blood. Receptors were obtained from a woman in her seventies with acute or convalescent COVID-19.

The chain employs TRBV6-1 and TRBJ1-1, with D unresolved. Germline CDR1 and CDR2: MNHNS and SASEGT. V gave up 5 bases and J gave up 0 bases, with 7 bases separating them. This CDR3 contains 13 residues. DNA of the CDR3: TGTGCCAGCAGTCCACAGCTGAACACTGAAGCTTTCTTT. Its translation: CASSPQLNTEAFF.

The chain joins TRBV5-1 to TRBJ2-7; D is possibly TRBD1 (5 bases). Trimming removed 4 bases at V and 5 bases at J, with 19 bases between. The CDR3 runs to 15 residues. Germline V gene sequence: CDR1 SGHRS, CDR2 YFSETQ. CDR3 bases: TGCGCCAGCAGCGGGGCCGGCAGGGATGGCGACGAGCAGTACTTC. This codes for CASSGAGRDGDEQYF. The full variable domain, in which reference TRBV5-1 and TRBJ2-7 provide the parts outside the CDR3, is KAGVTQTPRYLIKTRGQQVTLSCSPISGHRSVSWYQQTPGQGLQFLFEYFSETQRNKGNFPGRFSGRQFSNSRSEMNVSTLELGDSALYLCASSGAGRDGDEQYFGPGTRLTVT.

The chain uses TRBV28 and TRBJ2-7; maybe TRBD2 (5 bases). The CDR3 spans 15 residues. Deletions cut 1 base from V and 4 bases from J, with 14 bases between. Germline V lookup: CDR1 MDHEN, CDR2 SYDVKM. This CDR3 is CASSLSGSPRYEQYF. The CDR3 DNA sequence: TGTGCCAGCAGTTTATCGGGATCTCCCCGGTACGAGCAGTACTTC.

CDR3 residues: CASSYMGQGQGQPQHF. The CDR3 DNA reads TGTGCCAGCAGTTACATGGGACAGGGTCAAGGTCAGCCCCAGCATTTT. This chain joins TRBV6-5 and TRBJ1-5; 9 nucleotides align to TRBD1. Germline-derived CDR1 and CDR2 are MNHEY and SVGAGI. V lost 2 bases and J lost 6; bases outside the gene matches: 8. The CDR3 is made up of 16 amino acids.

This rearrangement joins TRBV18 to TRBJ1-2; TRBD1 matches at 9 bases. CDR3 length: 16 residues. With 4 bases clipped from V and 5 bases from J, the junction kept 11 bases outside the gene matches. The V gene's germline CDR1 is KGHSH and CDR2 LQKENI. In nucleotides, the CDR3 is TGTGCCAGCTCACAAATTCGGGACAGGGACGGGTATGGCTACACCTTC. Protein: CASSQIRDRDGYGYTF.

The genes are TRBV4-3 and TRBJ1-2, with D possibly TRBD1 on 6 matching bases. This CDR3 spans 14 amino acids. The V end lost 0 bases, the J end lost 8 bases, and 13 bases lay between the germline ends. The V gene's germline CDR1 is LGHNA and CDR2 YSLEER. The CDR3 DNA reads TGCGCCAGCAGCCAAGATTTGGGGGCTTACGGCTACACCTTC. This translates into CASSQDLGAYGYTF.

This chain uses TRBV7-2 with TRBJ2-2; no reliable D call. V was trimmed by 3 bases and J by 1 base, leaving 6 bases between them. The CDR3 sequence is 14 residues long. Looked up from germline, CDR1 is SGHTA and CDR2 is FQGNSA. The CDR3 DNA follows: TGTGCCAGCAGCTTCTATCAGAACACCGGGGAGCTGTTTTTT. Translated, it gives CASSFYQNTGELFF.

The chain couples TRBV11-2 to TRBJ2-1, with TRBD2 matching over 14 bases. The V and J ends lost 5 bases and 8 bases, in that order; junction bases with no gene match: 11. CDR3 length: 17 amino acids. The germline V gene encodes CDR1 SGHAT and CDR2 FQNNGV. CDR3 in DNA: TGTGCCAGCAGCACCGGAAAGACTAGCGGGAGGGCAGATGAGCAGTTCTTC. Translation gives CASSTGKTSGRADEQFF.

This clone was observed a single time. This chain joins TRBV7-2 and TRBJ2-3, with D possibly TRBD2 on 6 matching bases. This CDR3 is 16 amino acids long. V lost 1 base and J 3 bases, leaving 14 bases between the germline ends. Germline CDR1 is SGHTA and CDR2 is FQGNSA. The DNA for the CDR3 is TGTGCCAGCAGCTTAGGGTGGGGTCGGGGGACAGATACGCAGTATTTT. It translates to CASSLGWGRGTDTQYF.

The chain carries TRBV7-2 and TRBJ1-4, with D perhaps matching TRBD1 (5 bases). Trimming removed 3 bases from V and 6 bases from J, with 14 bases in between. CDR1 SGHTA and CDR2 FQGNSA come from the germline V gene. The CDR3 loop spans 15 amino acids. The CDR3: CASSFGRVFDEKLFF. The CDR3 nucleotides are TGTGCCAGCAGCTTCGGCAGGGTCTTTGATGAAAAACTGTTTTTT.

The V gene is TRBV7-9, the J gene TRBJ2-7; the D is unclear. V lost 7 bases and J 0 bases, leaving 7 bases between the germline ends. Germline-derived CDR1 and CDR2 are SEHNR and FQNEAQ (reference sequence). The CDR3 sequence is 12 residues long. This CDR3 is CASTYSSYEQYF. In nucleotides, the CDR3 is TGTGCCAGCACCTACAGCTCCTACGAGCAGTACTTC.

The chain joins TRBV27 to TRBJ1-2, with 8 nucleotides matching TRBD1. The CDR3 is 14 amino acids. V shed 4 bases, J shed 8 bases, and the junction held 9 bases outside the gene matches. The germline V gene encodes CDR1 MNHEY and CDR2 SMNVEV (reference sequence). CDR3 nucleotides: TGTGCCAGCAGTTCTCAGGGGGCCCTTTGGGGCTACACCTTC. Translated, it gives CASSSQGALWGYTF.